Below, 23 T cell receptor beta chains from the same sample are listed, as sequenced in a study of blood T cell repertoires in COVID-19. Method: immunoSEQ multiplex PCR; TCRdb's copy keeps in-frame clones and lacks some. Of 95,000 to 120,000 clones in the sample, around 83% were seen once. Specimen: peripheral blood. These receptors were obtained from a woman aged 65 to 85 with acute or convalescent COVID-19.

The chain has TRBV13 and TRBJ2-5; TRBD2 agrees at 9 bases. Trimming at V came to 1 base and at J to 4 bases, leaving 7 bases not matched to a gene. The length of the CDR3 is 16 residues. Per germline, CDR1 PRHDT and CDR2 FYEKMQ (reference sequence). The CDR3 region has the DNA TGTGCCAGCAGCTTAGCGGTAGCGGGAGTTAGAGAGACCCAGTACTTC. The encoded protein is CASSLAVAGVRETQYF.

The chain joins TRBV11-2 to TRBJ2-1; the D gene is possibly TRBD2 (5 bases). CDR1 SGHAT and CDR2 FQNNGV come from the germline V gene. The CDR3 loop spans 14 amino acids. V lost 5 bases to trimming and J lost 5 bases, with 13 bases between them. This chain's CDR3 is CASSPGRGDNEQFF. The CDR3 nucleotides are TGTGCCAGCAGCCCAGGTCGGGGAGACAATGAGCAGTTCTTC. Full variable domain (rest looked up from reference TRBV11-2 and TRBJ2-1): EAGVAQSPRYKIIEKRQSVAFWCNPISGHATLYWYQQILGQGPKLLIQFQNNGVVDDSQLPKDRFSAERLKGVDSTLKIQPAKLEDSAVYLCASSPGRGDNEQFFGPGTRLTVL.

This clone was counted only a few times. This chain connects TRBV28 to TRBJ1-2; maybe TRBD1 (5 bases). Germline V gives CDR1 MDHEN, CDR2 SYDVKM. V was trimmed by 6 bases and J by 4 bases, leaving 12 bases between them. This CDR3 contains 13 residues. This CDR3 reads CASRVGRGYGYTF. For the CDR3, the DNA is TGTGCCAGCAGGGTCGGGAGGGGCTATGGCTACACCTTC.

This clone was observed a single time. The V and J genes are TRBV28 and TRBJ1-2; D unresolved. The CDR3 consists of 14 residues. Germline V gives CDR1 MDHEN, CDR2 SYDVKM. The V end was cut by 11 bases, the J end by 4 bases, with 20 bases between. CDR3 nucleotides: TGTGCCGTAGGAGAGTTGGCGATCACCTATGGCTACACCTTC. Translating gives CAVGELAITYGYTF.

The chain has TRBV4-1 and TRBJ1-4, with 7 bases identical to TRBD1. With 2 bases clipped from V and 6 bases from J, the junction kept 12 bases outside the gene matches. CDR3 length: 17 amino acids. Germline CDR1 is MGHRA and CDR2 is YSYEKL. This CDR3 is CASSQNNRGAPYEKLFF. The CDR3 DNA reads as TGCGCCAGCAGCCAAAACAACAGGGGCGCACCTTATGAAAAACTGTTTTTT.

The rearrangement joins TRBV24-1 to TRBJ2-3, with D maybe TRBD1 (5 bases). V was shortened by 6 bases and J by 2 bases, with 8 bases between the two germline ends. Per the germline V gene, CDR1 is KGHDR and CDR2 is SFDVKD. The CDR3 runs 13 residues. The CDR3 reads CATSRQLTDTQYF. CDR3 DNA: TGTGCCACCAGTAGACAGCTCACAGATACGCAGTATTTT.

This chain connects TRBV28 to TRBJ2-4; maybe TRBD2 (6 bases). The CDR3 is 16 amino acids. V was pared by 8 bases and J by 1 base, with 18 bases between. The germline V gene has CDR1 MDHEN and CDR2 SYDVKM. CDR3 nucleotides: TGTGCCAGCGGAGGGGAGTTTCGGGTGGCCAAAAACATTCAGTACTTC. Encoded protein: CASGGEFRVAKNIQYF.

The J gene is TRBJ2-5, the V gene TRBV14, with 7 bases identical to TRBD1. The CDR3 consists of 16 residues. Germline assignment: CDR1 SGHDN and CDR2 FVKESK. With V trimmed by 1 base and J by 2 bases, 7 bases remained unmatched. CDR3 residues: CASSQGLRTGQETQYF. Written as DNA, the CDR3 is TGTGCCAGCAGCCAAGGACTACGGACAGGACAAGAGACCCAGTACTTC.

J is TRBJ1-5 and V is TRBV28; possible D gene TRBD1, 5 bases. The CDR3 runs to 16 residues. V was clipped by 10 bases and J by 6 bases, with 25 bases between them. Germline V lookup: CDR1 MDHEN, CDR2 SYDVKM. The chain's CDR3 is CATFPEGRVGSQPQHF. The DNA of the CDR3 is TGTGCCACCTTTCCGGAGGGGAGGGTAGGAAGTCAGCCCCAGCATTTT. Complete variable domain (other parts from reference TRBV28 and TRBJ1-5): DVKVTQSSRYLVKRTGEKVFLECVQDMDHENMFWYRQDPGLGLRLIYFSYDVKMKEKGDIPEGYSVSREKKERFSLILESASTNQTSMYLCATFPEGRVGSQPQHFGDGTRLSIL.

The chain is built from TRBV19 and TRBJ1-1; no reliable D call. Germline V CDR1 and CDR2: LNHDA, SQIVND (reference sequence). The germline V and J ends were trimmed by 6 bases and 0 bases, with 8 bases remaining between them. This CDR3 has 13 residues. The CDR3 nucleotides read TGTGCCAGTAGAACAGACATGAACACTGAAGCTTTCTTT. Protein: CASRTDMNTEAFF. The complete variable domain, with remaining parts taken from reference TRBV19 and TRBJ1-1, reads DGGITQSPKYLFRKEGQNVTLSCEQNLNHDAMYWYRQDPGQGLRLIYYSQIVNDFQKGDIAEGYSVSREKKESFPLTVTSAQKNPTAFYLCASRTDMNTEAFFGQGTRLTVV.

This sequence joins TRBV19 and TRBJ1-2; TRBD1 is a possible D gene (5 bases). The V end was cut by 6 bases, the J end by 5 bases, with 13 bases between. Germline CDR1 reads LNHDA; CDR2 reads SQIVND (reference sequence). This CDR3 spans 13 amino acids. The DNA for the CDR3 is TGTGCCAGTAGGGCAGGGAGGGAATATGGCTACACCTTC. Its protein is CASRAGREYGYTF.

This clone turned up a few times. This chain links TRBV19 with TRBJ1-5, with D possibly matching TRBD1 (6 bases). CDR1 and CDR2 from the germline V gene are LNHDA and SQIVND (reference sequence). CDR3 length: 15 residues. V gave up 2 bases and J gave up 3 bases, with 11 bases separating them. CDR3 DNA sequence: TGTGCCAGTAGTATATTGGCAGGGGACAATCAGCCCCAGCATTTT. Protein product: CASSILAGDNQPQHF.

This chain links TRBV5-5 with TRBJ1-4, with 11 bases matching TRBD1. Germline CDR1 and CDR2: SGHKS and YYEKEE (reference sequence). With 3 bases clipped from V and 7 bases from J, the junction kept 5 bases outside the gene matches. This CDR3 spans 15 amino acids. The CDR3, as DNA: TGTGCCAGCAGCTGGGGGGACAGGGGGACTGAAAAACTGTTTTTT. Translated, it gives CASSWGDRGTEKLFF.

This chain links TRBV29-1 with TRBJ2-1; possibly TRBD1 for D (5 bases). Germline values: CDR1 SQVTM, CDR2 ANQGSEA. Trimming took 0 bases from V and 0 from J, leaving 12 bases between them. The CDR3 is made up of 16 amino acids. The CDR3 nucleotides are TGCAGCGTTGAAGACCCAGACAGAAGCTCCTACAATGAGCAGTTCTTC. Its translation: CSVEDPDRSSYNEQFF.

V gene TRBV2 combines with J gene TRBJ1-4; 8 bases fit TRBD1. The CDR3 sequence is 15 residues long. After removal of 2 bases from V and 10 bases from J, the junction contained 9 bases not matched to a gene. The V gene's germline CDR1 is SNHLY and CDR2 FYNNEI. DNA of the CDR3: TGTGCCAGCAGTGAATGGCAGGGGGCTTCAGGAAAACTGTTTTTT. Encoded protein: CASSEWQGASGKLFF.

This CDR3 is CASSLYHGYEQFF. The CDR3 DNA follows: TGTGCCAGCAGTTTATACCACGGGTATGAGCAGTTCTTC. This chain links TRBV27 with TRBJ2-1; D is uncertain. Trimming shortened V by 1 base and J by 8 bases, and 9 bases separated the two germline ends. In germline, CDR1 is MNHEY, CDR2 SMNVEV (reference sequence). The CDR3 sequence is 13 residues long.

This clone was recorded a few times. This chain links TRBV2 with TRBJ2-7; TRBD1 might be the D (6 bases). CDR3 size: 14 residues. V was cut by 9 bases and J by 7 bases, with 22 bases left in between. Germline CDR1 SNHLY, CDR2 FYNNEI. This CDR3 reads CARRPGALDREQYF. The CDR3 DNA is TGTGCCAGAAGACCTGGGGCCCTCGACAGGGAGCAGTACTTC.

This clone was detected only once. The J gene is TRBJ2-1, the V gene TRBV12-5; TRBD2 might be the D (7 bases). V shed 5 bases and J shed 9 bases, with 11 bases lying between them. In germline, CDR1 is LGHNT, CDR2 FRNRAP. The CDR3 has 12 residues. Here the CDR3 reads CASGLGGREQFF. As DNA, the CDR3 is TGTGCTAGTGGTCTGGGGGGGCGTGAGCAGTTCTTC. The full variable domain, its missing parts supplied by reference TRBV12-5 and TRBJ2-1, is DARVTQTPRHKVTEMGQEVTMRCQPILGHNTVFWYRQTMMQGLELLAYFRNRAPLDDSGMPKDRFSAEMPDATLATLKIQPSEPRDSAVYFCASGLGGREQFFGPGTRLTVL.

V gene TRBV7-9 combines with J gene TRBJ2-1; unclear D gene. CDR1 SEHNR and CDR2 FQNEAQ come from the germline V gene (reference sequence). Trimming took 4 bases from V and 9 from J, leaving 10 bases between them. This CDR3 spans 12 amino acids. The CDR3 region is CASSSGRGEQFF. CDR3 bases: TGTGCCAGCAGCTCGGGTAGAGGTGAGCAGTTCTTC.

The gene calls are TRBV28 and TRBJ2-5; 14 bases fit TRBD2. CDR1 MDHEN and CDR2 SYDVKM come from the germline V gene. V was pared by 5 bases and J by 4 bases, with 15 bases of the junction left unmatched. This CDR3 region has 19 residues. CDR3 sequence reads: CASSPGAGTSGSQGETQYF. The DNA for the CDR3 is TGTGCCAGCAGTCCCGGCGCCGGGACTAGCGGGAGTCAGGGAGAGACCCAGTACTTC.

The chain links TRBV3-1 (or the pseudogene TRBV3-2) to TRBJ1-5, with 10 bases fitting TRBD1. This CDR3 has 18 amino acids. Per germline, CDR1 LGHDT and CDR2 YNNKEL (reference sequence). With V trimmed by 1 base and J by 0 bases, 6 bases remained unmatched. CDR3: CASSQGLTGGYSNQPQHF. As DNA, the CDR3 is TGTGCCAGCAGCCAAGGGTTGACAGGGGGCTATAGCAATCAGCCCCAGCATTTT.

This chain links TRBV5-8 with TRBJ2-5, with D possibly TRBD1 on 5 matching bases. Germline V gene data show CDR1 as SGHTS and CDR2 as YDEGEE. This CDR3 is built from 15 residues. The V end lost 1 base, the J end lost 1 base, and 11 bases lay between the germline ends. CDR3 protein: CASSLRVGLQETQYF. The CDR3 DNA sequence: TGTGCCAGCAGCTTGCGGGTGGGGCTCCAAGAGACCCAGTACTTC.

This chain connects TRBV19 to TRBJ2-7, with D unresolved. Trimming took off 6 bases at V and 2 bases at J, with 11 bases between the two ends. The CDR3 loop spans 13 amino acids. Germline V gene sequence: CDR1 LNHDA, CDR2 SQIVND (reference sequence). This CDR3 reads CASSAGFTYEQYF. CDR3 DNA: TGTGCCAGTAGCGCAGGCTTTACCTACGAGCAGTACTTC.